Below, 26 T cell receptor beta chains from the same sample are listed, as sequenced in a study of breast tumors, draining lymph nodes, adjacent tissues. TCRdb re-called the multiplex PCR reads with MiXCR, one entry per CDR3 protein. The sample yields some 49,000 distinct CDR3 sequences, roughly 23% seen once. Sample: breast tumor tissue. These receptors were collected from a female donor with breast cancer. Some clones in this sample may be carry-over from other donors' samples.

This clonotype came up many times. This sequence joins TRBV18 and TRBJ2-6; D uncertain. V was cut by 1 base and J by 0 bases, with 10 bases left in between. This CDR3 is 17 amino acids long. In germline, CDR1 is KGHSH, CDR2 LQKENI. In DNA form, the CDR3 reads TGTGCCAGCTCACCACAGGGCCCTCGCTCTGGGGCCAACGTCCTGACTTTC. It encodes CASSPQGPRSGANVLTF.

This clonotype was seen many times. The chain is built from TRBV20-1 and TRBJ2-5; 10 bases agree with TRBD2. CDR3 size: 17 residues. Germline V gene sequence: CDR1 DFQATT, CDR2 SNEGSKA (reference sequence). J lost 2 bases, V lost 3 bases, and 12 bases had no gene match. CDR3 nucleotide sequence: TGCAGTGCTAGGGGGATAACTAGCGGGGCCCCTCAAGAGACCCAGTACTTC. Its protein is CSARGITSGAPQETQYF.

This clonotype was counted at least ten times. The chain carries TRBV2 and TRBJ2-7; 8 bases align to TRBD1. The germline V gene has CDR1 SNHLY and CDR2 FYNNEI. CDR3 length: 14 amino acids. The trim removed 4 bases at V and 1 base at J, leaving 3 bases unmatched. The CDR3 loop is CASSVGQASYEQYF. In DNA, the CDR3 is TGTGCCAGCAGTGTGGGACAGGCATCCTACGAGCAGTACTTC.

This clonotype was seen at least ten times. V gene TRBV7-3 combines with J gene TRBJ2-1; D is possibly TRBD1 or TRBD2 (5 bases each). This CDR3 contains 15 residues. Looked up from germline, CDR1 is SGHTA and CDR2 is FQGTGA. Trimming shortened V by 5 bases and J by 8 bases, and 19 bases separated the two germline ends. CDR3 sequence reads: CASSQGSGSKYEQFF. The CDR3 nucleotides are TGTGCCAGCAGCCAAGGGTCAGGGAGCAAGTATGAGCAGTTCTTC.

The chain employs TRBV5-4 and TRBJ2-5, with 8 bases that match TRBD2. The CDR3 loop spans 13 amino acids. The germline V gene encodes CDR1 SGHNT and CDR2 YYREEE (reference sequence). V lost 3 bases and J lost 3; bases outside the gene matches: 1. CDR3 region: CASSWREEETQYF. In DNA form, the CDR3 reads TGTGCCAGCAGCTGGCGGGAGGAAGAGACCCAGTACTTC.

This clonotype was found a few times. V gene TRBV6-5 combines with J gene TRBJ2-6; no clear D gene. The CDR3 loop spans 16 amino acids. Trimming cost V 2 bases and J 0 bases, with 8 bases left between them. Germline values: CDR1 MNHEY, CDR2 SVGAGI. CDR3 loop: CASSYRALSGANVLTF. The CDR3 coding sequence is TGTGCCAGCAGTTACCGGGCGCTCTCTGGGGCCAACGTCCTGACTTTC.

Points on this clonotype: A much larger clonotype is one base distant, so this may be a read error. This CDR3 is missing its conserved last phenylalanine or tryptophan, likely due to a read error. The chain is built from TRBV6-1 and TRBJ1-6, with D unresolved. CDR1 and CDR2 (germline): MNHNS, SASEGT. The ends were cut back, 0 bases at V and 5 bases at J, with 8 bases in the middle. CDR3 length equals 15 residues. CDR3 DNA sequence: TGTGCCAGCAGTGAAGCTGGCCAAAATAATTCACCCCTCCACCTT. It codes for CASSEAGQNNSPLHL.

This clonotype was detected ten times or more. DNA of the CDR3: TGTGCCAGCAGTGAAGGTGGGACAGGGTTTGCCAATGAGCAGTTCTTC. Translation: CASSEGGTGFANEQFF. This rearrangement joins TRBV25-1 to TRBJ2-1; 9 bases align to TRBD1. CDR1 is MGHDK, CDR2 SYGVNS, per germline. J gave up 6 bases and V 2 bases, and 8 bases lay outside the gene matches. This CDR3 region has 16 residues.

This chain links TRBV5-6 with TRBJ2-1; TRBD2 matches at 7 bases. CDR1 is SGHDT, CDR2 YYEEEE, per germline. This CDR3 is 19 amino acids long. The V and J ends lost 4 bases and 10 bases, in that order; junction bases with no gene match: 26. CDR3 bases: TGTGCCAGCAGCGGAATTCGGGGGATCGGGGCGGGGGTCTCCTGGGAGCAGTTCTTC. This translates into CASSGIRGIGAGVSWEQFF.

This clonotype was seen a handful of times. The rearrangement joins TRBV12-3 or TRBV12-4 to TRBJ1-5; unclear D gene. This CDR3 is built from 12 residues. Trimming stripped 3 bases from V and 7 bases from J, with 7 bases between. CDR3 coding DNA: TGTGCCAGCAGTTTCATGTGGCAGCCCCAGCATTTT. It encodes CASSFMWQPQHF.

The chain has TRBV2 and TRBJ1-1, with TRBD1 matching over 9 bases. In germline, CDR1 is SNHLY, CDR2 FYNNEI. V trimming: 6 bases; J trimming: 4 bases; junction bases outside the gene matches: 12. This CDR3 comprises 16 residues. This chain's CDR3 is CASRGAQGAVVTEAFF. The DNA for the CDR3 is TGTGCCAGCAGGGGGGCACAGGGGGCCGTTGTCACTGAAGCTTTCTTT.

The chain carries TRBV20-1 and TRBJ2-3; TRBD2 matches at 11 bases. The germline V gene encodes CDR1 DFQATT and CDR2 SNEGSKA (reference sequence). The CDR3 runs 16 residues. V lost 4 bases to trimming and J lost 1 base; unmatched junction nucleotides: 7. As DNA, the CDR3 is TGCAGTGCTACGACACCGGGACTAGCGGGCACAGATACGCAGTATTTT. This gives the protein CSATTPGLAGTDTQYF.

This clonotype was picked up many times. The chain uses TRBV6-2 or TRBV6-3 and TRBJ2-7; 11 positions agree with TRBD1. This CDR3 spans 13 amino acids. Trimming at V came to 6 bases and at J to 7 bases, leaving 5 bases not matched to a gene. Germline values: CDR1 MNHEY, CDR2 SVGEGT. The CDR3 spells CASSQWDRGEQYF. The CDR3 DNA reads TGTGCCAGCAGCCAGTGGGACAGGGGGGAGCAGTACTTC.

This clonotype was detected many times. The chain is built from TRBV10-3 and TRBJ2-2; TRBD1 matches at 7 bases. The V gene end was trimmed by 4 bases and the J gene end by 2 bases; junction bases not matched to a gene: 4. Germline V gene sequence: CDR1 ENHRY, CDR2 SYGVKD. This CDR3 comprises 15 residues. CDR3 region: CAISGNRGNTGELFF. The CDR3 bases are TGTGCCATCAGTGGCAACAGGGGAAACACCGGGGAGCTGTTTTTT.

This clonotype was recorded a few times. The V and J genes are TRBV7-2 and TRBJ2-1; 7 positions agree with TRBD2. This CDR3 is 15 amino acids long. V trimming: 5 bases; J trimming: 4 bases; junction bases outside the gene matches: 8. Per the germline V gene, CDR1 is SGHTA and CDR2 is FQGNSA. Written as DNA, the CDR3 is TGTGCCAGCAGCCTCGGGGACTACAGATACAATGAGCAGTTCTTC. It encodes CASSLGDYRYNEQFF.

Note on this clonotype: Possible read error: a much larger clone is one base away. The rearrangement uses TRBV5-1 and TRBJ2-2; 11 bases align to TRBD2. Germline CDR1 SGHRS, CDR2 YFSETQ. The CDR3 is made up of 16 amino acids. CDR3 region: CASRLGTSGNTGEPFF. In DNA, the CDR3 is TGCGCCAGCAGGTTGGGGACTAGCGGAAACACCGGGGAGCCGTTTTTT.

This clonotype was seen ten or more times. The CDR3 DNA sequence: TGCAGCGTCCGGACTAGCGGGGGCCCCAATGAGCAGTTCTTC. Translating gives CSVRTSGGPNEQFF. The chain recombines TRBV29-1 with TRBJ2-1, with 13 bases lining up with TRBD2. CDR1 SQVTM and CDR2 ANQGSEA come from the germline V gene. After removal of 6 bases from V and 6 bases from J, the junction contained 5 bases not matched to a gene. CDR3 length equals 14 residues.

This clonotype was found many times. The chain combines TRBV15 with TRBJ1-3, with D perhaps TRBD1 (5 bases). CDR3 length: 16 amino acids. Germline V gene sequence: CDR1 LNHNV, CDR2 YYDKDF (reference sequence). Between the trimmed V and J ends, which lost 8 bases and 0 bases, there was a span of 17 bases. The CDR3 DNA sequence: TGTGCCACCTCGACGGGACGGGGATTCTCTGGAAACACCATATATTTT. Translation gives CATSTGRGFSGNTIYF. Based on the CDR3 plus reference TRBV15 and TRBJ1-3, the full variable domain is DAMVIQNPRYQVTQFGKPVTLSCSQTLNHNVMYWYQQKSSQAPKLLFHYYDKDFNNEADTPDNFQSRRPNTSFCFLDIRSPGLGDTAMYLCATSTGRGFSGNTIYFGEGSWLTVV.

This clonotype was detected many times. The chain couples TRBV2 to TRBJ2-6; 8 positions match TRBD1. The CDR3 spans 15 residues. The germline CDR1 and CDR2 sequences are SNHLY and FYNNEI. V was clipped by 8 bases and J by 2 bases; unmatched bases: 5. Here the CDR3 reads CASGTGQAGANVLTF. In nucleotides, the CDR3 is TGTGCCAGCGGGACAGGACAAGCTGGGGCCAACGTCCTGACTTTC.

This clonotype has a count of ten or more. V and J are TRBV27 and TRBJ1-2; possibly TRBD1 for D (5 bases). Germline V gives CDR1 MNHEY, CDR2 SMNVEV (reference sequence). V lost 2 bases and J 3 bases, leaving 7 bases between the germline ends. The CDR3 sequence is 13 residues long. The CDR3: CASSLQGYYGYTF. The CDR3 region has the DNA TGTGCCAGCAGTTTACAGGGTTACTATGGCTACACCTTC.

At least ten counts were recorded for this clonotype. This chain uses TRBV4-1 with TRBJ1-5; maybe TRBD1 (6 bases). Germline CDR1 MGHRA, CDR2 YSYEKL. V lost 0 bases and J lost 5, with 11 bases in between. The CDR3 contains 15 residues. The DNA of the CDR3 is TGCGCCAGCAGCCAAGATGGGACACGGTATCAGCCCCAGCATTTT. It codes for CASSQDGTRYQPQHF.

This clonotype appeared many times. J is TRBJ2-1 and V is TRBV2, with D maybe TRBD1 (6 bases). V was pared by 1 base and J by 4 bases, with 11 bases between. The germline gives CDR1 SNHLY, CDR2 FYNNEI. This CDR3 has 15 amino acids. CDR3 in amino acids: CASSEVGARYNEQFF. The CDR3 DNA reads TGTGCCAGCAGTGAAGTGGGGGCCCGATACAATGAGCAGTTCTTC.

In its sample, this clonotype was seen many times. The V gene is TRBV15, the J gene TRBJ2-1; no firm D call. Germline V gene data show CDR1 as LNHNV and CDR2 as YYDKDF (reference sequence). V was clipped by 5 bases and J by 1 base, with 12 bases between them. The CDR3 has 15 residues. As DNA, the CDR3 is TGTGCCACCAGCGGACGAGTTGGGTCCTACAATGAGCAGTTCTTC. Its translation: CATSGRVGSYNEQFF.

The sample holds many counts of this clonotype. The chain is built from TRBV29-1 and TRBJ2-7; 9 positions agree with TRBD1. Germline V gene lookup returns CDR1 SQVTM and CDR2 ANQGSEA. V lost 8 bases to trimming and J lost 4 bases; unmatched junction nucleotides: 3. CDR3 length: 11 amino acids. In nucleotides, the CDR3 is TGCAGCACAGGGACAGGGTACGAGCAGTACTTC. Protein: CSTGTGYEQYF.

This clonotype has at least ten counts. V gene TRBV12-3 or TRBV12-4 combines with J gene TRBJ2-3, with a weak D call TRBD2 (5 bases). The CDR3 consists of 15 residues. V gave up 3 bases and J gave up 2 bases, with 12 bases separating them. For the CDR3, the DNA is TGTGCCAGCAGTTTTGAGAGGGTCTCCACAGATACGCAGTATTTT. It translates to CASSFERVSTDTQYF.

This clonotype has at least ten counts. The chain links TRBV5-1 to TRBJ2-2; D unclear. CDR1 and CDR2 from the germline V gene are SGHRS and YFSETQ. The V end lost 2 bases, the J end lost 0 bases, and 5 bases lay between the germline ends. This CDR3 is built from 14 residues. CDR3 DNA: TGCGCCAGCAGCTTCGACCCGAACACCGGGGAGCTGTTTTTT. Translation: CASSFDPNTGELFF.